The clone carrying this T cell receptor (beta chain) has a handful of counts. These data originate in a study of blood T cell repertoires in COVID-19. TCRdb's copy holds only in-frame clones and misses some; the assay was immunoSEQ multiplex PCR. The table has about 300,000 clones, about nine tenths seen once; the top ten hold 1.5% to 2%. CDR1 is MNHNS, CDR2 SASEGT, per germline. V shed 4 bases and J shed 8 bases, with 26 bases lying between them. This CDR3 has 17 amino acids. This clonotype was sampled from a woman in her thirties with COVID-19, enrolled during active disease. The gene calls are TRBV6-1 and TRBJ1-2, with D perhaps matching TRBD1 (6 bases). The specimen sequenced was peripheral blood. The chain's CDR3 is CASSASSNAGTRDGYTF. In DNA form, the CDR3 reads TGTGCCAGCAGTGCCAGTTCCAACGCCGGGACACGCGACGGCTACACCTTC.